What follows are 27 T cell receptor beta chains derived from one specimen sequenced in a study of T cell responses to AZD1222 COVID-19 vaccine. TCRdb's copy holds only in-frame clones and misses some; the assay was immunoSEQ multiplex PCR. The data contain over 70,000 clones, 70% to 90% of them seen just once; the ten biggest clones take up less than 6%. The source was peripheral blood, collected on day 0 of AZD1222 vaccination. All receptors derive from an adult in good health.

The chain employs TRBV18 and TRBJ1-3; D is uncertain. V lost 3 bases and J lost 1, with 7 bases in between. This CDR3 comprises 14 residues. CDR1 is KGHSH and CDR2 is LQKENI in the germline V gene. CDR3 amino acids: CASSPMDSGNTIYF. DNA for the CDR3: TGTGCCAGCTCACCGATGGATTCTGGAAACACCATATATTTT.

V gene TRBV15 combines with J gene TRBJ1-4, with TRBD1 as a possible D gene (5 bases). Between the trimmed V and J ends, which lost 4 bases and 0 bases, there was a span of 6 bases. There are 14 residues in the CDR3. The germline V gene has CDR1 LNHNV and CDR2 YYDKDF (reference sequence). The CDR3 loop reads CATSMTATNEKLFF. The CDR3 DNA reads as TGTGCCACCAGCATGACAGCAACTAATGAAAAACTGTTTTTT.

This clone has only a few counts. The gene calls are TRBV10-3 and TRBJ1-3; no definite D call. Germline lookup yields CDR1 ENHRY and CDR2 SYGVKD. V gave up 11 bases and J gave up 0 bases, with 11 bases separating them. The CDR3 spans 13 residues. CDR3 nucleotides: TGTGCCTCCACAGCAAACTCTGGAAACACCATATATTTT. Its protein is CASTANSGNTIYF.

The V and J genes are TRBV4-2 and TRBJ2-7; TRBD1 matches at 9 bases. CDR3 length equals 16 residues. V lost 5 bases, J lost 3 bases, and 11 bases stayed unmatched. Germline CDR1 reads LGHNA; CDR2 reads YNFKEQ. CDR3 region: CASSYKTGGLVYEQYF. CDR3 in DNA: TGTGCCAGCAGCTACAAGACAGGGGGGTTAGTCTACGAGCAGTACTTC.

The chain is built from TRBV14 and TRBJ1-3; TRBD1 might be the D (5 bases). The germline V gene has CDR1 SGHDN and CDR2 FVKESK. The V end was cut by 2 bases, the J end by 4 bases, with 9 bases between. The CDR3 has 14 amino acids. In DNA, the CDR3 is TGTGCCAGCAGCCAACGACAGACGGGAAACACCATATATTTT. It codes for CASSQRQTGNTIYF.

The chain employs TRBV10-1 and TRBJ2-7; 10 bases line up with TRBD2. In germline, CDR1 is WNHNN, CDR2 SYGVQD (reference sequence). After removal of 3 bases from V and 7 bases from J, the junction contained 6 bases not matched to a gene. The CDR3 loop spans 14 amino acids. This CDR3 is CASSDLAGAGEQYF. The CDR3 bases are TGCGCCAGCAGTGACCTAGCGGGAGCTGGAGAGCAGTACTTC.

The chain carries TRBV4-2 and TRBJ1-1; D call uncertain. CDR3 size: 14 residues. Trimming took 2 bases from V and 7 from J, leaving 14 bases between them. Germline assignment: CDR1 LGHNA and CDR2 YNFKEQ. CDR3 protein: CASSQNDGGNEAFF. CDR3 DNA sequence: TGTGCCAGCAGCCAAAATGACGGCGGCAATGAAGCTTTCTTT.

This chain links TRBV28 with TRBJ1-1, with 9 bases identical to TRBD1. The CDR3 has 16 residues. Trimming cost V 5 bases and J 4 bases; bases outside gene matches: 11. CDR1 is MDHEN, CDR2 SYDVKM, per germline. The CDR3 bases are TGTGCCAGCAGTGCACCGGGACAGGGATGGGGCACTGAAGCTTTCTTT. It yields the protein CASSAPGQGWGTEAFF.

The chain links TRBV28 to TRBJ2-5; D is undetermined. Deletions cut 6 bases from V and 1 base from J, with 0 bases between. Germline CDR1 is MDHEN and CDR2 is SYDVKM. The CDR3 is made up of 10 amino acids. This CDR3 reads CASSQETQYF. The CDR3, as DNA: TGTGCCAGCAGCCAAGAGACCCAGTACTTC. The full variable domain, its missing parts supplied by reference TRBV28 and TRBJ2-5, is DVKVTQSSRYLVKRTGEKVFLECVQDMDHENMFWYRQDPGLGLRLIYFSYDVKMKEKGDIPEGYSVSREKKERFSLILESASTNQTSMYLCASSQETQYFGPGTRLLVL.

The CDR3 nucleotides are TGCGCCAGCAGCTTGTCCGGACTAGCGGGATTCACAGATACGCAGTATTTT. This translates into CASSLSGLAGFTDTQYF. V and J are TRBV5-1 and TRBJ2-3, with 12 nucleotides matching TRBD2. CDR3 length equals 17 residues. Unmatched junction bases numbered 5, after V lost 1 base and J lost 2 bases. Germline-derived CDR1 and CDR2 are SGHRS and YFSETQ.

The chain is built from TRBV29-1 and TRBJ2-3, with a possible D match to TRBD2 (6 bases). The germline CDR1 and CDR2 sequences are SQVTM and ANQGSEA. Trimming stripped 2 bases from V and 5 bases from J, with 14 bases between. There are 14 residues in the CDR3. The CDR3 protein is CSVEFGSGLDTQYF. The CDR3 DNA is TGCAGCGTTGAATTCGGGAGCGGGTTAGATACGCAGTATTTT.

V usage is TRBV7-2 and J usage is TRBJ2-5; no clear D. The CDR3 contains 12 residues. Germline values: CDR1 SGHTA, CDR2 FQGNSA. V dropped 1 base and J dropped 3 bases, with 3 bases sitting between them. This chain's CDR3 is CASSLVEETQYF. For the CDR3, the DNA is TGTGCCAGCAGCTTAGTTGAAGAGACCCAGTACTTC.

The V call is TRBV5-1, the J call TRBJ2-1, with TRBD2 matching over 7 bases. Germline loops: CDR1 SGHRS, CDR2 YFSETQ. The CDR3 spans 18 residues. V shed 4 bases and J 4 bases; nucleotides not matched to a gene: 17. Here the CDR3 reads CASSKNPTGGGGYNEQFF. The CDR3 DNA reads as TGCGCCAGCAGCAAAAATCCCACTGGCGGGGGAGGGTACAATGAGCAGTTCTTC.

The chain joins TRBV28 to TRBJ2-7; 7 bases match TRBD1. CDR1 and CDR2 (germline): MDHEN, SYDVKM. This CDR3 comprises 13 residues. V trimming: 3 bases; J trimming: 5 bases; junction bases outside the gene matches: 4. CDR3 in amino acids: CASSLLQGNEQYF. The DNA of the CDR3 is TGTGCCAGCAGTTTGTTACAGGGGAACGAGCAGTACTTC.

The chain links TRBV7-6 to TRBJ2-7; D possibly corresponds to TRBD2 (5 bases). The CDR3 sequence is 15 residues long. Trimming removed 2 bases at V and 2 bases at J, with 13 bases between. Germline lookup yields CDR1 SGHVS and CDR2 FNYEAQ. The CDR3 nucleotides are TGTGCCAGCAGCTTAATGGCGGACGGGGCCTACGAGCAGTACTTC. The encoded protein is CASSLMADGAYEQYF.

The gene calls are TRBV4-1 and TRBJ2-1, with D tentatively TRBD2 (5 bases). Trimming removed 1 base from V and 0 bases from J, with 10 bases in between. The CDR3 totals 16 residues. Germline CDR1 reads MGHRA; CDR2 reads YSYEKL. The CDR3, as DNA: TGCGCCAGCAGCCAAGGAGGGTACAGCTCCTACAATGAGCAGTTCTTC. This translates into CASSQGGYSSYNEQFF.

V is TRBV7-8 and J is TRBJ2-7, with TRBD1 matching 9 bases. Germline values: CDR1 SGHVS, CDR2 FQNEAQ. V gave up 5 bases and J gave up 3 bases; unmatched junction bases: 8. This CDR3 has 15 amino acids. In DNA, the CDR3 is TGTGCCAGCAGCATCGGGACAGGGTATCGCTACGAGCAGTACTTC. Translated, it gives CASSIGTGYRYEQYF.

The chain uses TRBV27 and TRBJ1-1; no reliable D call. This CDR3 region has 16 residues. Trimming took off 5 bases at V and 1 base at J, with 17 bases between the two ends. Per the germline V gene, CDR1 is MNHEY and CDR2 is SMNVEV (reference sequence). The CDR3 sequence is CASSPSLIGRNTEAFF. CDR3 DNA: TGTGCCAGCAGTCCATCGCTTATAGGGCGGAACACTGAAGCTTTCTTT.

This rearrangement joins TRBV9 to TRBJ1-3, with D hard to call. Germline loops: CDR1 SGDLS, CDR2 YYNGEE. Trimming pared 0 bases from V and 2 bases from J, leaving 9 bases between. The CDR3 has 15 residues. The CDR3 region has the DNA TGTGCCAGCAGCGTAGCTCCAGGCCCTGGAAACACCATATATTTT. Translating gives CASSVAPGPGNTIYF.

Written as DNA, the CDR3 is TGCAGCGCGTGGGACAATGAGCAGTTCTTC. It yields the protein CSAWDNEQFF. The chain carries TRBV29-1 and TRBJ2-1; D call uncertain. Trimming removed 7 bases at V and 5 bases at J, with 6 bases between. This CDR3 is built from 10 residues. CDR1 and CDR2 from the germline V gene are SQVTM and ANQGSEA.

This chain connects TRBV19 to TRBJ2-4; D may match TRBD1 or TRBD2 (5 bases each). There are 13 residues in the CDR3. Looked up from germline, CDR1 is LNHDA and CDR2 is SQIVND (reference sequence). Trimming cost V 6 bases and J 8 bases, with 14 bases left between them. The CDR3 DNA reads TGTGCCAGTAGAAACCGGGACGTGGACATTCAGTACTTC. This sequence encodes CASRNRDVDIQYF.

V is TRBV11-2 and J is TRBJ2-3; 12 bases line up with TRBD2. This CDR3 has 17 residues. Per the germline V gene, CDR1 is SGHAT and CDR2 is FQNNGV. J was trimmed by 1 base and V by 5 bases; bases with no gene match: 7. For the CDR3, the DNA is TGTGCCAGCAGCCCGGACGGACTAGCGGGACGCACAGATACGCAGTATTTT. Its translation: CASSPDGLAGRTDTQYF.

The chain combines TRBV28 with TRBJ1-4; a weak D match, TRBD1 (6 bases). The CDR3 has 15 amino acids. Germline V gene data show CDR1 as MDHEN and CDR2 as SYDVKM. V was cut by 6 bases and J by 5 bases, with 16 bases left in between. This chain's CDR3 is CASSGGGQENEKLFF. CDR3 nucleotides: TGTGCCAGCAGCGGGGGGGGGCAAGAGAATGAAAAACTGTTTTTT.

The V call is TRBV5-8, the J call TRBJ2-1; D perhaps matches TRBD2 (6 bases). Trimming took off 3 bases at V and 3 bases at J, with 10 bases between the two ends. The CDR3 sequence is 14 residues long. Germline CDR1 is SGHTS and CDR2 is YDEGEE. CDR3 amino acids: CASSYLASYNEQFF. The CDR3 DNA sequence: TGTGCCAGCAGCTACCTAGCGAGCTACAATGAGCAGTTCTTC.

The rearrangement uses TRBV28 and TRBJ2-7; perhaps TRBD1 as D (5 bases). The CDR3 length is 16 residues. CDR1 MDHEN and CDR2 SYDVKM come from the germline V gene. The ends were cut back, 3 bases at V and 7 bases at J, with 22 bases in the middle. For the CDR3, the DNA is TGTGCCAGCAGTTTTCTCTTTCAGACAGTACGGACAGAGCAGTACTTC. Its protein product is CASSFLFQTVRTEQYF.

The chain employs TRBV5-6 and TRBJ1-2; 9 bases align to TRBD1. V shed 2 bases and J 6 bases; nucleotides not matched to a gene: 2. The germline V gene has CDR1 SGHDT and CDR2 YYEEEE. This CDR3 comprises 13 residues. CDR3 amino acids: CASSFGTGHGYTF. Written as DNA, the CDR3 is TGTGCCAGCAGCTTCGGGACAGGGCATGGCTACACCTTC.

The count of this clone is one. V usage is TRBV9 and J usage is TRBJ2-6; D is unclear. CDR3 length: 16 residues. Germline V gives CDR1 SGDLS, CDR2 YYNGEE. V dropped 1 base and J dropped 1 base, with 9 bases sitting between them. The DNA for the CDR3 is TGTGCCAGCAGCGTATCCAGGCGGTCTGGGGCCAACGTCCTGACTTTC. Amino acids: CASSVSRRSGANVLTF.